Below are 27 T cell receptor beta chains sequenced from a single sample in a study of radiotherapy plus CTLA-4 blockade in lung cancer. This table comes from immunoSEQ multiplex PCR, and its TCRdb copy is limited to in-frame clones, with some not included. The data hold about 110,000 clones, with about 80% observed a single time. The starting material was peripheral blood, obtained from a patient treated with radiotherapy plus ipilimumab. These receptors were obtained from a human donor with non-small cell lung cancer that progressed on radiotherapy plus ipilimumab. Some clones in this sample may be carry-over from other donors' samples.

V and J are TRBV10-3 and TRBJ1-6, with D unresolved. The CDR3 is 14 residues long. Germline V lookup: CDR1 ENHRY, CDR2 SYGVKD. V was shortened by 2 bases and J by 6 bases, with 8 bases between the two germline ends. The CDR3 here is CAISEAGFNSPLHF. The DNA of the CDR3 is TGTGCCATCAGTGAGGCAGGTTTTAATTCACCCCTCCACTTT.

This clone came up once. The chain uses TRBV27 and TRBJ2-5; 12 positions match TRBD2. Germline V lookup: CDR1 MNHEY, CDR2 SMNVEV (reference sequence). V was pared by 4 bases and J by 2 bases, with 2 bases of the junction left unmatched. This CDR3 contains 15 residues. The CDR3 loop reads CASSSGLAGQETQYF. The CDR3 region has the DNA TGTGCCAGCAGTTCCGGACTAGCGGGACAAGAGACCCAGTACTTC.

The CDR3 protein is CASSLGVNEKLFF. Here the CDR3 DNA reads TGTGCCAGCAGCTTAGGGGTTAATGAAAAACTGTTTTTT. This chain links TRBV11-2 with TRBJ1-4; no clear D gene. The CDR3 is 13 residues long. Trimming pared 1 base from V and 4 bases from J, leaving 4 bases between. Germline lookup yields CDR1 SGHAT and CDR2 FQNNGV.

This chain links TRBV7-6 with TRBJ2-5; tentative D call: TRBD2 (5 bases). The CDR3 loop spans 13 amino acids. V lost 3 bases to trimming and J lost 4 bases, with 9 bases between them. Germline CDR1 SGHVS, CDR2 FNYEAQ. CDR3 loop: CASSFRGGETQYF. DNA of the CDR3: TGTGCCAGCAGCTTCCGGGGTGGAGAGACCCAGTACTTC.

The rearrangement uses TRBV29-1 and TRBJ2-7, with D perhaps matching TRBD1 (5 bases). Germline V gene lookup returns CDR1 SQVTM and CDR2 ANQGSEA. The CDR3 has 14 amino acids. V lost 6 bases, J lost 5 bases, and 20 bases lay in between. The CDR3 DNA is TGCAGCGTGCCCAGTCGTGAGACACAGGACGAGCAGTACTTC. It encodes CSVPSRETQDEQYF.

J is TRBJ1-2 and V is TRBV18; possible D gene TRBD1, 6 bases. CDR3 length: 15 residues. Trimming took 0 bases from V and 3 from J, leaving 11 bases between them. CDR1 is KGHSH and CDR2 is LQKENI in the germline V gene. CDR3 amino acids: CASSPPQGQDYGYTF. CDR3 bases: TGTGCCAGCTCACCACCGCAGGGGCAGGACTATGGCTACACCTTC.

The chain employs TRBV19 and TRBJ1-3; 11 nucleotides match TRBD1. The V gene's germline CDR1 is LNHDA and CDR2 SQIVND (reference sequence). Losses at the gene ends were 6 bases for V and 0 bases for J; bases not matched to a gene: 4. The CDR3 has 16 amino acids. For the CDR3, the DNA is TGTGCCAGTAGGGACAGGGGGCGCGTCTCTGGAAACACCATATATTTT. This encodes CASRDRGRVSGNTIYF.

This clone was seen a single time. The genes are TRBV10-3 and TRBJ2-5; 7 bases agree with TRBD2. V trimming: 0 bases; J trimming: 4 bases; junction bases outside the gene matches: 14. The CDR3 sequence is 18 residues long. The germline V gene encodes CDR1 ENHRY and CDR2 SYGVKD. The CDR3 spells CAISESAGVAIISETQYF. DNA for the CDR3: TGTGCCATCAGTGAGTCGGCGGGGGTGGCCATAATCTCAGAGACCCAGTACTTC.

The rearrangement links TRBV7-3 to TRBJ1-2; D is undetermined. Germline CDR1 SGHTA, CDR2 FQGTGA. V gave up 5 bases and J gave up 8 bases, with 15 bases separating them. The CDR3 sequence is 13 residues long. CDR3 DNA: TGTGCCAGCAGCCCTGATCGTAAAGCCGGCTACACCTTC. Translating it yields CASSPDRKAGYTF. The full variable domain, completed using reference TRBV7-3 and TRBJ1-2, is GAGVSQTPSNKVTEKGKYVELRCDPISGHTALYWYRQSLGQGPEFLIYFQGTGAADDSGLPNDRFFAVRPEGSVSTLKIQRTERGDSAVYLCASSPDRKAGYTFGSGTRLTVV.

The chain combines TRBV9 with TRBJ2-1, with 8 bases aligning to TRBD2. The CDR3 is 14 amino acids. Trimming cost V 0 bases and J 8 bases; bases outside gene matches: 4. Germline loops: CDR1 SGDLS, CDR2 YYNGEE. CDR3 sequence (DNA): TGTGCCAGCAGCGTAGCGGGGGGGGCCGATGAGCAGTTCTTC. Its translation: CASSVAGGADEQFF.

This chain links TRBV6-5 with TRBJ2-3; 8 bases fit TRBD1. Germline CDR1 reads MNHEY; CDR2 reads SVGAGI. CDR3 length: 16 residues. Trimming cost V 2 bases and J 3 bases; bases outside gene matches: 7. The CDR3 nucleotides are TGTGCCAGCAGTTACGCCGGGACAGGTGAAACAGATACGCAGTATTTT. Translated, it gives CASSYAGTGETDTQYF.

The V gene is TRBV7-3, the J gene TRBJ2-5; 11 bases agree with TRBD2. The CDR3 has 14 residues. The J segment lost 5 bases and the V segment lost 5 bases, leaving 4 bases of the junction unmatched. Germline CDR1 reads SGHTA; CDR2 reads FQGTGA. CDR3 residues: CASSQTSGGETQYF. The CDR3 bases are TGTGCCAGCAGCCAAACTAGCGGGGGTGAGACCCAGTACTTC.

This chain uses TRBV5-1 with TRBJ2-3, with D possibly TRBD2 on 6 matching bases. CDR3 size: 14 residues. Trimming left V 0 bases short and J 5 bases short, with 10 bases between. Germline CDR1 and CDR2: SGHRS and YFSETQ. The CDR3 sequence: CASSLAGEVDTQYF. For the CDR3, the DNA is TGCGCCAGCAGCTTGGCGGGGGAGGTAGATACGCAGTATTTT. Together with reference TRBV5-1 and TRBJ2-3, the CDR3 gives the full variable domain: KAGVTQTPRYLIKTRGQQVTLSCSPISGHRSVSWYQQTPGQGLQFLFEYFSETQRNKGNFPGRFSGRQFSNSRSEMNVSTLELGDSALYLCASSLAGEVDTQYFGPGTRLTVL.

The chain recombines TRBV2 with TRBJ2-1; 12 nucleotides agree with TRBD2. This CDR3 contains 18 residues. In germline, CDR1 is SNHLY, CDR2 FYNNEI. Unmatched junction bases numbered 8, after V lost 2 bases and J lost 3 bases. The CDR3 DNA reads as TGTGCCAGCAGTGAATGGACTAGCGGGGTATCCCTCTACAATGAGCAGTTCTTC. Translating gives CASSEWTSGVSLYNEQFF.

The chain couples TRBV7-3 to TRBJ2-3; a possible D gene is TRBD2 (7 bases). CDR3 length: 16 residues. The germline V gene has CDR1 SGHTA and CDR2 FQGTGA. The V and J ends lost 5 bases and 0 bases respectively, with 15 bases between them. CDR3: CASSPGGWYSTDTQYF. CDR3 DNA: TGTGCCAGCAGCCCGGGGGGCTGGTATAGCACAGATACGCAGTATTTT.

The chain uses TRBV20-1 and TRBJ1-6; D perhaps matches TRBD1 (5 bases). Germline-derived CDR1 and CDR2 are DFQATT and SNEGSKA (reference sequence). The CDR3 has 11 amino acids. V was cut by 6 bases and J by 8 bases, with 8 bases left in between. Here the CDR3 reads CSALRDSPLHF. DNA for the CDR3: TGCAGTGCGCTCAGGGATTCACCCCTCCACTTT.

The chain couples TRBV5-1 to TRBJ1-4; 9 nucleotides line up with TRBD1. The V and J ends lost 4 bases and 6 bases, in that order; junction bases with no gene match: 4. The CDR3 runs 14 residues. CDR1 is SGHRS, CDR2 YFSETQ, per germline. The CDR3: CASSVQGAYEKLFF. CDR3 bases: TGCGCCAGCAGCGTACAGGGGGCTTATGAAAAACTGTTTTTT. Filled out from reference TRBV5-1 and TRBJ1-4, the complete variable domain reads KAGVTQTPRYLIKTRGQQVTLSCSPISGHRSVSWYQQTPGQGLQFLFEYFSETQRNKGNFPGRFSGRQFSNSRSEMNVSTLELGDSALYLCASSVQGAYEKLFFGSGTQLSVL.

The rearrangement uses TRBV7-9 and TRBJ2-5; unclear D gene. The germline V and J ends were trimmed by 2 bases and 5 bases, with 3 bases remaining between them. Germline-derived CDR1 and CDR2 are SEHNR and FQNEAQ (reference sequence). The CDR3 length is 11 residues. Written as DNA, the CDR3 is TGTGCCAGCAGCTTAATGGAGACCCAGTACTTC. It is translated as CASSLMETQYF.

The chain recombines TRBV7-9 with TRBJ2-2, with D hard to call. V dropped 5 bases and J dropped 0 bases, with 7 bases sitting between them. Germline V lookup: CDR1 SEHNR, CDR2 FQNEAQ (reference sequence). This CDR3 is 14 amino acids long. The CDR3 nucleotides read TGTGCCAGCAGCCTACCCCCGAACACCGGGGAGCTGTTTTTT. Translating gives CASSLPPNTGELFF.

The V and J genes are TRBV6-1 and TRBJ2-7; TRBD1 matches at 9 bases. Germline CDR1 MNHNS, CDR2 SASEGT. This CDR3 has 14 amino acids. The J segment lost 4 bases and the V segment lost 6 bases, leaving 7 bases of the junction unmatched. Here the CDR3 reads CASRIPGQGYEQYF. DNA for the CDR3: TGTGCCAGCAGAATACCGGGACAGGGTTACGAGCAGTACTTC.

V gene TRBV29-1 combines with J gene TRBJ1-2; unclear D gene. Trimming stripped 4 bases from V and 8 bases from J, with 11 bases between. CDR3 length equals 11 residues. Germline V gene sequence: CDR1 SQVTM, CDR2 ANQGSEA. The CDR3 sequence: CSVALAGGYTF. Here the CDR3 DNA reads TGCAGCGTTGCCTTAGCGGGGGGCTACACCTTC.

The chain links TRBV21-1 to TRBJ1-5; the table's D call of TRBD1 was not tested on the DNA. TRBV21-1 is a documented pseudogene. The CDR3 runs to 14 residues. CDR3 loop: CASSKARDSQPQHF. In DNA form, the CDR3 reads TGTGCCAGCAGCAAAGCGAGGGACAGTCAGCCCCAGCATTTT.

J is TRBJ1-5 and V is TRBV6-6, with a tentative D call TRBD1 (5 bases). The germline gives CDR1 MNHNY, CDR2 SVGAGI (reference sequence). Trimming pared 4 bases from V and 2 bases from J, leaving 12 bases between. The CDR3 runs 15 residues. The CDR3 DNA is TGTGCCAGCAGTTCCATCGACAGACGCAATCAGCCCCAGCATTTT. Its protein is CASSSIDRRNQPQHF.

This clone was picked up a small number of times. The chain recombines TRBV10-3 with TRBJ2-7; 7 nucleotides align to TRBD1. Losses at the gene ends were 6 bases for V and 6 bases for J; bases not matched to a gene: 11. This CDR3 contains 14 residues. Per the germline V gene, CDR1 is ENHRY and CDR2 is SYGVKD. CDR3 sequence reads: CAIRQGQPDGEQYF. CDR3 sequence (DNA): TGTGCCATCAGGCAGGGACAGCCTGATGGCGAGCAGTACTTC.

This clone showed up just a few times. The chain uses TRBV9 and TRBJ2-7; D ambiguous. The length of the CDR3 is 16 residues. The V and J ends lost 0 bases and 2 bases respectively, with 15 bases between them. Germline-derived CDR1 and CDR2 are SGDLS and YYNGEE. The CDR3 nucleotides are TGTGCCAGCAGCGTAGGTGCCCACTCAGCTACCTACGAGCAGTACTTC. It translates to CASSVGAHSATYEQYF.

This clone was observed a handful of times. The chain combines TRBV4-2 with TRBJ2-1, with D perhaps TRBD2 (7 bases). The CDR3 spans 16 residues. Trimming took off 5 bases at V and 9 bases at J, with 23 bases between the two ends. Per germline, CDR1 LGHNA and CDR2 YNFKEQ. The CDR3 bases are TGTGCCAGCAGCTCAAAGGCGGTTGGGGGGGCGAGTGAGCAGTTCTTC. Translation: CASSSKAVGGASEQFF.

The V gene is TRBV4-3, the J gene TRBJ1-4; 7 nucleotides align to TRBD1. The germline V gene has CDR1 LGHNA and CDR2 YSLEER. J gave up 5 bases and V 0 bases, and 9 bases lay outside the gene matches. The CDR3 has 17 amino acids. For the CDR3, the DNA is TGCGCCAGCAGCCAAGATTACGCAGGGGGGGGAAATGAAAAACTGTTTTTT. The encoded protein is CASSQDYAGGGNEKLFF.